This T cell receptor (beta chain) was identified during a study of a mutant IDH1 vaccine in newly diagnosed glioma. Study-level information: Vaccination started 4-6 weeks after radiotherapy alone, or with temozolomide cycles. Treatment recipients were about 62% male and around 40% female, and their mean age was roughly 40 years. Study-wide results and caveats: Changes to the top peripheral T cell clonotypes appeared unrelated to pseudoprogression.

TCRdb's table, derived via immunoSEQ multiplex PCR, lists solely in-frame clones and lacks some. The sample shows around 60,000 clones, 89% of them seen only once. Documented time point: week 11, during vaccination. The content of each vaccine dose was 300 ug of mutant IDH1 20-mer peptide, and topical imiquimod accompanied it. Newly diagnosed WHO grade 3 or 4 IDH1-mutant, ATRX-lost astrocytomas were identified in the donors. Comment on this clone: Its antigen is not identified.

Trimming left V 3 bases short and J 0 bases short, with 5 bases between. Germline CDR1 and CDR2: KGHSH and LQKENI. The CDR3 spans 14 residues. This chain connects TRBV18 to TRBJ1-4, with D unclear. The specimen comprised PBMCs, sampled from a glioma patient whose treatment included an IDH1 peptide vaccine. This receptor was obtained from a middle-aged man with glioma. The CDR3 here is CASSPTSTNEKLFF. As DNA, the CDR3 is TGTGCCAGCTCACCGACTTCAACTAATGAAAAACTGTTTTTT.